The 20 T cell receptor beta chains listed next were all sequenced from one sample in a study of CD8 T cells in Susac syndrome (dated by TCRdb to about 2019). Library preparation was by the immunoSEQ multiplex PCR assay. RNA was extracted using the RNeasy kit, and roughly 0.5 to 1 ug of the RNA was reverse transcribed with random hexamers. TCRdb took the public reads, trimmed them with fastp at Q25, ran MiXCR for clone calling and kept in-frame beta chains. Rows are combined by CDR3 protein, so each entry shows the most common genes and DNA. This sample gives approximately 210,000 distinct CDR3 sequences in total; 95% of them show up just once. The ten largest clones take up 0.075% to 0.095% of the sample. The sequenced material came from CD4+ T cells from PBMCs. The receptors stem from a human donor with multiple sclerosis.

The chain combines TRBV30 with TRBJ2-7, with D hard to call. CDR1 is GTSNPN, CDR2 SVGIG, per germline (reference sequence). This CDR3 region has 10 residues. V dropped 1 base and J dropped 2 bases, with 0 bases sitting between them. In DNA, the CDR3 is TGTGCCTGGAGTGCCTACGAGCAGTACTTC. This codes for CAWSAYEQYF. Combining the CDR3 with reference TRBV30 and TRBJ2-7 gives the whole variable domain SQTIHQWPATLVQPVGSPLSLECTVEGTSNPNLYWYRQAAGRGLQLLFYSVGIGQISSEVPQNLSASRPQDRQFILSSKKLLLSDSGFYLCAWSAYEQYFGPGTRLTVT.

The CDR3, as DNA: TGCAGCGCTAGAGCGGGAGGCTCCTACGAGCAGTACTTC. Translating it yields CSARAGGSYEQYF. V usage is TRBV29-1 and J usage is TRBJ2-7, with 9 nucleotides matching TRBD2. This CDR3 is 13 amino acids long. The V and J ends lost 7 bases and 0 bases, in that order; junction bases with no gene match: 4. In germline, CDR1 is SQVTM, CDR2 ANQGSEA.

The V and J genes are TRBV9 and TRBJ2-3; 8 nucleotides align to TRBD2. Germline CDR1 SGDLS, CDR2 YYNGEE. With 3 bases clipped from V and 5 bases from J, the junction kept 8 bases outside the gene matches. The CDR3 spans 15 residues. The CDR3: CASSGRSGGIDTQYF. CDR3 coding DNA: TGTGCCAGCAGCGGACGAAGCGGGGGCATAGATACGCAGTATTTT.

This chain links TRBV20-1 with TRBJ2-1; no clear D. Germline loops: CDR1 DFQATT, CDR2 SNEGSKA (reference sequence). The CDR3 sequence is 14 residues long. V dropped 5 bases and J dropped 0 bases, with 11 bases sitting between them. CDR3 protein: CSAYVRSSYNEQFF. CDR3 sequence (DNA): TGCAGTGCTTACGTGCGGAGCTCCTACAATGAGCAGTTCTTC.

The V gene is TRBV20-1, the J gene TRBJ1-2; 8 bases are a match to TRBD1. V gave up 1 base and J gave up 12 bases; unmatched junction bases: 4. From germline, CDR1 is DFQATT and CDR2 SNEGSKA (reference sequence). CDR3 length: 11 amino acids. The CDR3 here is CSARGTGIHTF. In DNA form, the CDR3 reads TGCAGTGCTAGAGGGACAGGGATCCACACCTTC.

The chain has TRBV27 and TRBJ2-1, with D uncertain. Germline assignment: CDR1 MNHEY and CDR2 SMNVEV (reference sequence). The CDR3 is 14 amino acids. V was trimmed by 8 bases and J by 4 bases, leaving 15 bases between them. The CDR3 loop is CASAWGTIYNEQFF. The CDR3 nucleotides are TGTGCCAGCGCTTGGGGAACAATATACAATGAGCAGTTCTTC.

In its sample, this clonotype was seen once. The chain employs TRBV27 and TRBJ2-7, with 7 nucleotides matching TRBD2. The CDR3 is made up of 15 amino acids. Trimming removed 7 bases from V and 3 bases from J; junction bases left unmatched: 12. Germline CDR1 MNHEY, CDR2 SMNVEV (reference sequence). Written as DNA, the CDR3 is TGTGCCAGCACCCCGGGACGGGGAGGGATCTACGAGCAGTACTTC. It is translated as CASTPGRGGIYEQYF.

The chain recombines TRBV2 with TRBJ2-7; D may match TRBD1 or TRBD2 (5 bases each). This CDR3 has 15 amino acids. The germline V gene has CDR1 SNHLY and CDR2 FYNNEI. Deletions cut 4 bases from V and 0 bases from J, with 13 bases between. The CDR3 DNA reads as TGTGCCAGCAGTGTCTCGGGACGCATCTCCTACGAGCAGTACTTC. It codes for CASSVSGRISYEQYF.

The chain combines TRBV20-1 with TRBJ2-5; D perhaps matches TRBD2 (6 bases). Trimming cost V 6 bases and J 3 bases, with 17 bases left between them. The CDR3 loop spans 14 amino acids. Germline CDR1 and CDR2: DFQATT and SNEGSKA (reference sequence). CDR3 DNA: TGCAGTGCCACTGTGATAGCGGCAAAAGAGACCCAGTACTTC. It encodes CSATVIAAKETQYF.

The rearrangement uses TRBV15 and TRBJ1-2, with 9 bases lining up with TRBD1. The CDR3 sequence is 14 residues long. Unmatched junction bases numbered 9, after V lost 5 bases and J lost 8 bases. Germline values: CDR1 LNHNV, CDR2 YYDKDF (reference sequence). CDR3 sequence (DNA): TGTGCCACCAGCTCATGGGACAGGGAAGAAGGCTACACCTTC. Encoded protein: CATSSWDREEGYTF.

This clonotype showed up just once. The chain has TRBV2 and TRBJ1-2, with D maybe TRBD1 (5 bases). Trimming took off 6 bases at V and 0 bases at J, with 11 bases between the two ends. CDR3 length: 14 residues. CDR1 and CDR2 from the germline V gene are SNHLY and FYNNEI. The DNA of the CDR3 is TGTGCCAGCAGGGTTGACAGATCTAACTATGGCTACACCTTC. Amino acids: CASRVDRSNYGYTF.

This clonotype appeared once. The chain employs TRBV15 and TRBJ2-7; 7 positions agree with TRBD2. The CDR3 totals 15 residues. CDR1 is LNHNV and CDR2 is YYDKDF in the germline V gene (reference sequence). The J segment lost 2 bases and the V segment lost 1 base, leaving 5 bases of the junction unmatched. The CDR3 DNA follows: TGTGCCACCAGCAGAGGGGAGGGATTAGCCTACGAGCAGTACTTC. This sequence encodes CATSRGEGLAYEQYF.

The gene calls are TRBV28 and TRBJ1-1; weak D call: TRBD1 (6 bases). In germline, CDR1 is MDHEN, CDR2 SYDVKM. The CDR3 totals 15 residues. The V end lost 7 bases, the J end lost 1 base, and 16 bases lay between the germline ends. CDR3 bases: TGTGCCAGCATTAACTTGGGACATCGGAACACTGAAGCTTTCTTT. Its protein product is CASINLGHRNTEAFF.

DNA for the CDR3: TGCAGTGCTAGAGTGGGGGTGAATGGCTACACCTTC. It translates to CSARVGVNGYTF. This chain connects TRBV20-1 to TRBJ1-2, with a possible D match to TRBD1 (5 bases). This CDR3 is 12 amino acids long. Trimming pared 1 base from V and 6 bases from J, leaving 9 bases between. Germline values: CDR1 DFQATT, CDR2 SNEGSKA (reference sequence).

This chain joins TRBV5-1 and TRBJ2-1; TRBD1 matches at 10 bases. Germline V gene data show CDR1 as SGHRS and CDR2 as YFSETQ. This CDR3 is built from 14 residues. J gave up 7 bases and V 4 bases, and 5 bases lay outside the gene matches. This CDR3 reads CASSPPGQGNEQFF. The CDR3 DNA is TGCGCCAGCAGCCCTCCGGGACAGGGGAATGAGCAGTTCTTC.

The chain has TRBV19 and TRBJ2-5; the D gene is possibly TRBD2 (5 bases). Germline V gene data show CDR1 as LNHDA and CDR2 as SQIVND (reference sequence). Trimming took 5 bases from V and 5 from J, leaving 12 bases between them. There are 13 residues in the CDR3. Here the CDR3 DNA reads TGTGCCAGTAGTGAGGGAGTACGGGAGACCCAGTACTTC. Residues: CASSEGVRETQYF.

The J gene is TRBJ1-4, the V gene TRBV7-2, with D hard to call. V lost 1 base to trimming and J lost 5 bases, with 11 bases between them. CDR3 length: 15 residues. Looked up from germline, CDR1 is SGHTA and CDR2 is FQGNSA. The CDR3: CASSLVSGLNEKLFF. In DNA form, the CDR3 reads TGTGCCAGCAGCTTAGTGTCTGGGTTGAATGAAAAACTGTTTTTT.

The chain joins TRBV29-1 to TRBJ1-1; D gene unclear. V shed 5 bases and J shed 4 bases, with 14 bases lying between them. The length of the CDR3 is 13 residues. Germline V gene lookup returns CDR1 SQVTM and CDR2 ANQGSEA. The CDR3 DNA follows: TGCAGCGTTATGTCGGCCGGCGGCACTGAAGCTTTCTTT. This gives the protein CSVMSAGGTEAFF.

The genes are TRBV9 and TRBJ2-1; 16 nucleotides agree with TRBD2. Germline V CDR1 and CDR2: SGDLS, YYNGEE. V shed 0 bases, J shed 8 bases, and the junction held 2 bases outside the gene matches. The CDR3 contains 16 residues. The CDR3 protein is CASSVVGTSGGDEQFF. In DNA form, the CDR3 reads TGTGCCAGCAGCGTAGTAGGGACTAGCGGGGGGGATGAGCAGTTCTTC.

The chain employs TRBV15 and TRBJ2-3; D remains unclear. Trimming shortened V by 4 bases and J by 2 bases, and 22 bases separated the two germline ends. The CDR3 loop spans 18 amino acids. Germline-derived CDR1 and CDR2 are LNHNV and YYDKDF (reference sequence). In DNA, the CDR3 is TGTGCCACCAGCACCCTCCGTGGCTACCAGATAGACACAGATACGCAGTATTTT. Its protein is CATSTLRGYQIDTDTQYF.